The next 15 T cell receptor beta chains were all read from a single sample in a study of shared clonotypes between healthy human individuals (dated by TCRdb to about 2020). Libraries were prepared through the immunoSEQ multiplex PCR assay. In TCRdb, the immuneACCESS table is reduced to in-frame sequences with V and J assigned. These tables do not hold every clone; where another copy was compared, an unresolved V gene accounts for under half, and the others remain unexplained. Counted in this sample were over a million clones; around 76% of them appeared once. Jointly, the top ten make up approximately 1.5% of the sample. Material: memory CD4+ T cells sorted from blood. The cell subset or site label, as the study defines it: CD45RA-negative fraction. The receptors come from a young man in good health.

This chain connects TRBV11-2 to TRBJ2-5; tentative D call: TRBD1 (7 bases). With 4 bases removed from V and 2 bases from J, the gap between germline ends came to 14 bases. The CDR3 extends over 15 amino acids. Germline CDR1 reads SGHAT; CDR2 reads FQNNGV. The DNA for the CDR3 is TGTGCCAGCAGCTCGCGGGACAGAATTCAAGAGACCCAGTACTTC. Protein product: CASSSRDRIQETQYF. Together with reference TRBV11-2 and TRBJ2-5, the CDR3 gives the full variable domain: EAGVAQSPRYKIIEKRQSVAFWCNPISGHATLYWYQQILGQGPKLLIQFQNNGVVDDSQLPKDRFSAERLKGVDSTLKIQPAKLEDSAVYLCASSSRDRIQETQYFGPGTRLLVL.

This clone was seen a single time. The chain recombines TRBV19 with TRBJ1-2; no reliable D call. Trimming cost V 7 bases and J 7 bases, with 16 bases left between them. CDR3 length equals 13 residues. Germline V gives CDR1 LNHDA, CDR2 SQIVND (reference sequence). The CDR3 sequence is CASTTRDLGGYTF. CDR3 bases: TGTGCCAGTACCACCCGGGATCTGGGTGGCTACACCTTC.

This chain uses TRBV30 with TRBJ1-1; 9 positions agree with TRBD1. V dropped 4 bases and J dropped 5; count of bases not matched to a gene: 8. Per the germline V gene, CDR1 is GTSNPN and CDR2 is SVGIG (reference sequence). The CDR3 has 14 amino acids. CDR3 protein: CAWTEQGAVTEAFF. The CDR3 DNA is TGTGCCTGGACCGAACAGGGGGCGGTTACTGAAGCTTTCTTT.

The rearrangement joins TRBV18 to TRBJ1-4; TRBD1 might be the D (5 bases). Germline V gives CDR1 KGHSH, CDR2 LQKENI. Trimming cost V 4 bases and J 2 bases, with 23 bases left between them. The CDR3 length is 19 residues. The CDR3 coding sequence is TGTGCCAGCTCACTCAATTCCGCCCGGGGCCGGGGGACTAATGAAAAACTGTTTTTT. Its translation is CASSLNSARGRGTNEKLFF.

Points on this clone: This specimen includes other DNA sequences encoding the same CDR3. The J gene is TRBJ2-7, the V gene TRBV5-6; D is uncertain. The ends were cut back, 0 bases at V and 4 bases at J, with 8 bases in the middle. The CDR3 is 13 residues long. CDR1 is SGHDT and CDR2 is YYEEEE in the germline V gene. As DNA, the CDR3 is TGTGCCAGCAGCTTGGCCTCCGGGTACGAGCAGTACTTC. It encodes CASSLASGYEQYF.

This clone showed up just a few times. This chain joins TRBV19 and TRBJ2-6; D is unclear. Trimming took off 3 bases at V and 0 bases at J, with 15 bases between the two ends. The CDR3 loop spans 18 amino acids. In germline, CDR1 is LNHDA, CDR2 SQIVND (reference sequence). CDR3 protein: CASSIGSDRGSGANVLTF. The CDR3 DNA is TGTGCCAGTAGTATTGGGTCAGATAGAGGCTCTGGGGCCAACGTCCTGACTTTC.

This sequence joins TRBV6-1 and TRBJ2-3, with TRBD2 matching 11 bases. The CDR3 length is 16 residues. V lost 1 base and J lost 6; bases outside the gene matches: 6. CDR1 is MNHNS and CDR2 is SASEGT in the germline V gene. The CDR3 spells CASSEELAGGEDTQYF. The CDR3 DNA reads as TGTGCCAGCAGTGAAGAGCTAGCGGGGGGTGAGGATACGCAGTATTTT.

The chain carries TRBV2 and TRBJ1-4, with 10 bases fitting TRBD1. Per the germline V gene, CDR1 is SNHLY and CDR2 is FYNNEI. The CDR3 has 18 amino acids. The ends lost 8 bases at V and 0 bases at J; junction bases unmatched: 12. CDR3 nucleotides: TGTGCCAGCGCCACCGGGACAGGGGACATTGCAACTAATGAAAAACTGTTTTTT. It specifies CASATGTGDIATNEKLFF.

Written as DNA, the CDR3 is TGTGCCAGCAGCTTAAAGGGCTACGAGCAGTACTTC. This codes for CASSLKGYEQYF. This chain links TRBV7-9 with TRBJ2-7; D is unclear. The CDR3 runs 12 residues. The germline V and J ends were trimmed by 2 bases and 3 bases, with 5 bases remaining between them. Germline assignment: CDR1 SEHNR and CDR2 FQNEAQ (reference sequence).

DNA of the CDR3: TGCGCCAGCAGCTTGTCGGGACAGGGGAATGAAAAACTGTTTTTT. Translating gives CASSLSGQGNEKLFF. The V gene is TRBV5-1, the J gene TRBJ1-4; TRBD1 agrees at 10 bases. Germline assignment: CDR1 SGHRS and CDR2 YFSETQ. CDR3 length: 15 amino acids. The ends lost 1 base at V and 5 bases at J; junction bases unmatched: 2.

The chain carries TRBV5-1 and TRBJ2-5; 8 bases agree with TRBD1. The J segment lost 1 base and the V segment lost 2 bases, leaving 10 bases of the junction unmatched. Germline CDR1 is SGHRS and CDR2 is YFSETQ. The CDR3 loop spans 17 amino acids. The CDR3, as DNA: TGCGCCAGCAGCTTCGGTCGGCAGGGGGCGATCCAAGAGACCCAGTACTTC. The encoded protein is CASSFGRQGAIQETQYF.

This clone was observed a few times. The chain is built from TRBV10-3 and TRBJ2-2; no definite D call. V was cut by 4 bases and J by 0 bases, with 0 bases left in between. CDR3 length: 12 residues. CDR1 is ENHRY and CDR2 is SYGVKD in the germline V gene. The CDR3 spells CAISANTGELFF. The CDR3 DNA follows: TGTGCCATCAGTGCGAACACCGGGGAGCTGTTTTTT.

The V call is TRBV18, the J call TRBJ2-5; 7 nucleotides match TRBD2. V lost 3 bases to trimming and J lost 1 base; unmatched junction nucleotides: 5. The CDR3 extends over 15 amino acids. The germline V gene encodes CDR1 KGHSH and CDR2 LQKENI. The DNA of the CDR3 is TGTGCCAGCTCACCCAGAGCGGGGCTCCAAGAGACCCAGTACTTC. Translation gives CASSPRAGLQETQYF.

The chain is built from TRBV5-8 and TRBJ2-3, with D possibly matching TRBD2 (5 bases). The germline CDR1 and CDR2 sequences are SGHTS and YDEGEE. The V and J ends lost 4 bases and 2 bases respectively, with 14 bases between them. The CDR3 has 15 residues. In DNA form, the CDR3 reads TGTGCCAGCAGCCTCCTTATGGGAGACACAGATACGCAGTATTTT. Protein sequence: CASSLLMGDTDTQYF.

The J gene is TRBJ2-5, the V gene TRBV5-5; weak D call: TRBD1 (6 bases). V was shortened by 4 bases and J by 5 bases, with 15 bases between the two germline ends. The CDR3 loop spans 14 amino acids. The germline V gene has CDR1 SGHKS and CDR2 YYEKEE (reference sequence). CDR3 residues: CASSIGQLRETQYF. CDR3 coding DNA: TGTGCCAGCAGCATTGGACAGCTTCGGGAGACCCAGTACTTC. The entire variable domain, with the rest obtained from reference TRBV5-5 and TRBJ2-5, is as follows: DAGVTQSPTHLIKTRGQQVTLRCSPISGHKSVSWYQQVLGQGPQFIFQYYEKEERGRGNFPDRFSARQFPNYSSELNVNALLLGDSALYLCASSIGQLRETQYFGPGTRLLVL.